One and the same sample provided the 3 T cell receptor beta chains below, sequenced in a study of tissue T cells after allogeneic stem cell transplantation. TCRdb's copy holds only in-frame clones and misses some; the assay was immunoSEQ multiplex PCR. The sample has roughly 21,000 clones, more than 65% seen once. The sequencing input was blood. The receptors were sampled from a female BALB/c mouse in good health. Strain haplotype (MHC): H2-d.

About this clone itself: Gene names are mouse gene names. The DNA ends 1 residue before the CDR3 does, and the rest of the CDR3 is filled in from the germline J gene. The rearrangement links TRBV5 to TRBJ2-2; 7 positions match TRBD1. Trimming took 2 bases from V and 3 from J; bases not matched to a gene: 3. This CDR3 region has 15 residues. Germline assignment: CDR1 LGHNA and CDR2 YNLKQL (reference sequence). The CDR3 sequence: CASSQTGADTGQLYF. CDR3 DNA (partial): TGTGCCAGCAGCCAAACAGGGGCGGACACCGGGCAGCTCTAC.

A remark on this clone: The genes are named according to mouse. The read ends 1 residue before the CDR3 terminus; that terminus is restored from the germline J gene. The rearrangement links TRBV2 to TRBJ1-5; 9 bases are a match to TRBD1. In germline, CDR1 is LGHNA, CDR2 YSYQKL. Trimming at V came to 2 bases and at J to 2 bases, leaving 7 bases not matched to a gene. The CDR3 has 17 residues. The sequenced CDR3 bases are TGTGCCAGCAGCCAAAACCACAGGGGGCGAGACAACCAGGCTCCGCTT. Amino acid sequence: CASSQNHRGRDNQAPL. The whole CDR3 protein is CASSQNHRGRDNQAPLF.

Note on this clone: The gene symbols are mouse symbols. The CDR3 is cut off 1 residue early in the read; its end comes from the germline J gene. The V gene is TRBV31, the J gene TRBJ1-6; D is unresolved. TRBJ1-6 is an ORF, with its function uncertain. The CDR3 totals 13 residues. CDR1 and CDR2 from the germline V gene are GKSSPN and SITVG. V lost 0 bases and J lost 7, with 7 bases in between. The CDR3 bases that were read are TGTGCCTGGAGTCTATCGGGGAATTCGCCCCTCTAC. Its protein product is CAWSLSGNSPLY. The CDR3 in its entirety is CAWSLSGNSPLYF.